This TCR beta chain was sequenced for a study of post-analysis software for immune sequencing data. Study observations and caveats: Comparison of patients with controls showed a handful of TRBV segments more frequent in patients, TRBV5-6, TRBV5-1 and TRBV20-1 among them. Samples from a shared batch, those prepared together, strongly co-clustered by F measure.

Unique molecular identifiers had been added to the TCR beta cDNA libraries. With 1 to 10 million T cells as the source, roughly 0.5 million cDNA molecules resulted. TCRdb ran MiXCR on the PCR reads and lists one entry per CDR3 protein. The repertoire holds hundreds of thousands of distinct CDR3 sequences, with 35% to 40% as singletons. Points on this clonotype: What it binds is unknown. This may come from a read error, since a much larger clone is one base off.

Deletions cut 0 bases from V and 7 bases from J, with 19 bases between. CDR1 and CDR2 (germline): DFQATT, SNEGSKA (reference sequence). The CDR3 consists of 15 residues. The sequence was collected from a girl aged 10-17 years with multiple sclerosis. The sequencing sample was made of blood. The V gene is TRBV20-1, the J gene TRBJ2-7; perhaps D is TRBD1 or TRBD2 (5 bases each). The CDR3 DNA follows: TGCAGTGCTAGAGATGGCCGGGACCCCTACAATGAGCAGTACTTC. It encodes CSARDGRDPYNEQYF.